These T cell receptor beta chains were read from a single sample in a study of graft-versus-host responses after intestinal transplantation. Produced via immunoSEQ multiplex PCR; TCRdb's table is partial and in-frame only. The sample includes some 96,000 clones, about 93% of them seen just once. Sequenced here: PBMCs, sampled just under 460 days after intestinal transplant. All receptors come from a human patient who received an intestinal transplant, so some T cells may come from the graft donor. Each CDR3 is given with its conserved first and last residue.

v_gene	j_gene	CDR3aa
TRBV4-1	TRBJ2-7	CASSQDWGTGDEQYF
TRBV19	TRBJ1-5	CASTLLAGQPQHF
TRBV15	TRBJ1-2	CATSRDRLANYGYTF
TRBV13	TRBJ2-6	CASSRGISGANVLTF
TRBV4-1	TRBJ2-7	CASSPLVGSYEQYF
TRBV11-2	TRBJ2-7	CASRGIIYEQYF
TRBV10-3	TRBJ1-1	CAISDWATVEAFF
TRBV9	TRBJ1-1	CASSVVAGSTEAFF
TRBV9	TRBJ1-1	CASSVVVTPNTEAFF
TRBV13	TRBJ2-7	CASSSGSVLNEQYF
TRBV7-8	TRBJ2-7	CASRGRSGRYEQYF
TRBV29-1	TRBJ1-2	CSVLTDLSYGYTF
TRBV5-6	TRBJ2-3	CASSLSQPDTQYF
TRBV11-1	TRBJ1-4	CASSKRGLELFF
TRBV7-9	TRBJ2-1	CASSTHNSRDEQFF
TRBV14	TRBJ1-2	CASSLSTGIYGYTF
TRBV18	TRBJ2-2	CASSRIGGANTGELFF
TRBV19	TRBJ2-1	CASSIGGGVSDEQFF
TRBV7-9	TRBJ1-2	CASSPDRERRGYTF
TRBV15	TRBJ2-7	CATSRDRGPYEQYF
TRBV5-1	TRBJ1-4	CASSSGPMNEKLFF
TRBV4-2	TRBJ2-3	CASSHLAGRTDTQYF
TRBV6-6	TRBJ1-2	CASRTGGDYGYTF
TRBV5-6	TRBJ1-2	CASSPDRGHYGYTF
TRBV23-1	TRBJ1-5	CASSRDRGINQPQHF
TRBV13	TRBJ2-1	CASSPWTAALYNEQFF
TRBV5-1	TRBJ2-7	CASRPSGLRSYEQYF
TRBV6-1	TRBJ2-2	CASSELAGGTGELFF
TRBV27	TRBJ1-1	CASAPGLRNTEAFF
TRBV19	TRBJ2-6	CASSIYGPGANVLTF
TRBV6-5	TRBJ1-3	CASSPEGNTIYF
TRBV5-1	TRBJ2-2	CASSLGSTGELFF
TRBV27	TRBJ1-2	CASSPLPQGTGYTF
TRBV18	TRBJ2-5	CASSPTQETQYF
TRBV5-6	TRBJ1-1	CASSRRTGHTEAFF
TRBV5-1	TRBJ2-2	CASSLWGPGTGELFF
TRBV11-1	TRBJ1-4	CASSQDRANEKLFF
TRBV7-8	TRBJ2-1	CASSLKQGSGEQFF
TRBV9	TRBJ2-3	CASSVGGGAADTQYF
TRBV19	TRBJ1-2	CASRRTPGISNYGYTF
TRBV7-3	TRBJ2-1	CASSLSPWGGRNEQFF
TRBV6-5	TRBJ1-4	CASSYSGQDNEKLFF
TRBV7-2	TRBJ1-1	CASSPSPTGYTEAFF
TRBV11-1	TRBJ2-1	CASSLSNEQFF
TRBV10-1	TRBJ2-1	CASSEGLRDEQFF
TRBV27	TRBJ2-3	CASSPGGRTDTQYF
TRBV6-1	TRBJ1-1	CASSELGPEAFF
TRBV6-5	TRBJ2-7	CASSRLAGAYEQYF
TRBV9	TRBJ1-2	CASTPGGNYGYTF
TRBV10-1	TRBJ2-7	CASSESSSYEQYF
TRBV2	TRBJ1-4	CASVLRPGPGREKLFF